A selection of T cell receptor beta chains follows, all from one sample in a study of T cell changes during pregnancy in multiple sclerosis. TCRdb's copy holds only in-frame clones and misses some; the assay was immunoSEQ multiplex PCR. The sample carries about 97,000 clones, about nine tenths recorded once. Sequenced material: peripheral blood, taken in the second trimester of pregnancy. The receptors stem from a female donor in good health, enrolled as a control in a pregnancy study. CDR3s include the opening cysteine and the closing phenylalanine or tryptophan. A D gene is named only where the DNA matches it firmly. Size is stated for part of the rows, as once, few or many counts, or as a class when the clone is expanded.

d_gene	abundance	j_gene	v_gene	CDR3aa	CDR3nt
TRBD2	.	TRBJ2-1	TRBV19	CASSLAGGPIYNEQFF	TGTGCCAGTAGTTTAGCGGGGGGGCCAATCTACAATGAGCAGTTCTTC
.	.	TRBJ2-3	TRBV5-1	CASSLEFGRTSTDTQYF	TGCGCCAGCAGCTTGGAGTTTGGCAGGACTAGCACAGATACGCAGTATTTT
TRBD1	.	TRBJ2-5	TRBV28	CASSFGGQGAIGETQYF	TGTGCCAGCAGTTTTGGTGGACAGGGGGCAATCGGAGAGACCCAGTACTTC
.	.	TRBJ2-1	TRBV5-6	CASSLGGAYNEQFF	TGTGCCAGCAGCTTGGGGGGGGCCTACAATGAGCAGTTCTTC
TRBD1	once	TRBJ2-7	TRBV2	CASSGDRVVGEQYF	TGTGCCAGCAGCGGGGACAGGGTAGTTGGCGAGCAGTACTTC
TRBD1	.	TRBJ2-1	TRBV5-1	CASSLAGDSSYNEQFF	TGCGCCAGCAGCTTGGCCGGGGACAGCTCCTACAATGAGCAGTTCTTC
TRBD2	.	TRBJ2-5	TRBV30	CAWSGRTSGRAGFRETQYF	TGTGCCTGGAGTGGAAGAACTAGCGGGAGGGCCGGGTTTCGAGAGACCCAGTACTTC
TRBD1	.	TRBJ2-5	TRBV15	CATSRGDRGGETQYF	TGTGCCACCAGCAGAGGGGACAGGGGTGGCGAGACCCAGTACTTC
TRBD1	.	TRBJ1-1	TRBV6-1	CASILGGYTEAFF	TGTGCCAGCATCTTAGGGGGCTACACTGAAGCTTTCTTT
.	.	TRBJ2-5	TRBV5-1	CASSLGPGETQYF	TGCGCCAGCAGCTTGGGCCCAGGGGAGACCCAGTACTTC
TRBD2	.	TRBJ2-7	TRBV27	CASSLSTSGYEQYF	TGTGCCAGCAGTTTATCTACTAGCGGCTACGAGCAGTACTTC
TRBD1	.	TRBJ1-1	TRBV2	CASSSGQGLTFTEAFF	TGTGCCAGCAGTTCGGGACAGGGGCTGACGTTCACTGAAGCTTTCTTT
.	once	TRBJ1-2	TRBV7-2	CASSLEGTGYGYTF	TGTGCCAGCAGCTTAGAGGGAACAGGCTATGGCTACACCTTC
TRBD1	.	TRBJ2-3	TRBV2	CASSQDRGEGTQYF	TGTGCCAGCAGCCAGGACAGGGGGGAAGGTACGCAGTATTTT
.	once	TRBJ2-5	TRBV5-6	CASSFVGAGQETQYF	TGTGCCAGCAGCTTCGTAGGGGCAGGCCAAGAGACCCAGTACTTC
TRBD2	.	TRBJ2-7	TRBV5-4	CASSAGLGAYEQYF	TGTGCCAGCAGCGCCGGACTAGGGGCCTACGAGCAGTACTTC
.	once	TRBJ1-2	TRBV30	CAWELNYGYTF	TGTGCCTGGGAACTTAACTATGGCTACACCTTC
TRBD1	.	TRBJ2-1	TRBV2	CASSPGQGAINEQFF	TGTGCCTCCAGCCCGGGACAGGGGGCAATTAATGAGCAGTTCTTC